These 3 T cell receptor beta chains were sequenced from one sample in a study of T cell responses to AZD1222 COVID-19 vaccine. Generated by immunoSEQ multiplex PCR, the TCRdb table keeps only in-frame clones and is missing some. Of some 110,000 clones listed, around 90% are singletons. Sequenced material: peripheral blood, taken on day 0 of AZD1222 vaccination. Receptors originate from an adult in good health.

The chain joins TRBV7-2 to TRBJ2-7, with D possibly being TRBD2 (6 bases). From germline, CDR1 is SGHTA and CDR2 FQGNSA. The CDR3 is 15 amino acids. Trimming shortened V by 5 bases and J by 4 bases, and 18 bases separated the two germline ends. The chain's CDR3 is CASSPRLAVGYEQYF. The CDR3 DNA reads TGTGCCAGCAGCCCCAGATTAGCGGTGGGGTACGAGCAGTACTTC.

The chain recombines TRBV19 with TRBJ1-5; TRBD1 might be the D (5 bases). Trimming cost V 5 bases and J 3 bases, with 11 bases left between them. The CDR3 runs 14 residues. Germline V gene sequence: CDR1 LNHDA, CDR2 SQIVND (reference sequence). For the CDR3, the DNA is TGTGCCAGTAGTGGGGCGACAGACAATCAGCCCCAGCATTTT. This translates into CASSGATDNQPQHF. The full variable domain, with the rest looked up from reference TRBV19 and TRBJ1-5, is DGGITQSPKYLFRKEGQNVTLSCEQNLNHDAMYWYRQDPGQGLRLIYYSQIVNDFQKGDIAEGYSVSREKKESFPLTVTSAQKNPTAFYLCASSGATDNQPQHFGDGTRLSIL.

The genes are TRBV10-3 and TRBJ2-7, with 7 bases that match TRBD2. Trimming removed 5 bases from V and 3 bases from J; junction bases left unmatched: 7. The CDR3 runs to 14 residues. Germline values: CDR1 ENHRY, CDR2 SYGVKD. CDR3 in DNA: TGTGCCATCAGTCCGGGGGGTTTAAGCTACGAGCAGTACTTC. Protein sequence: CAISPGGLSYEQYF.